This T cell receptor beta chain is from a study of blood T cell repertoires in COVID-19 (dated by TCRdb to about 2020). Concerning the study at large: The collaborator samples originated in the United States, Italy and Spain and spanned the acute and convalescent phases of COVID-19. The material from the prospective study consisted of cDNA or gDNA derived from T cells, B-cell-depleted T cells, or PBMCs. Subjects who had been exposed to COVID-19, were actively infected with it, or had recovered from it provided the deeply sampled blood TCRbeta repertoires that made up the dataset. A freely available public database, intended as a resource for researchers studying the immune response to SARS-CoV-2, is where the repertoires were released. Samples came from the ongoing ImmuneRACE study (first 160 participants) plus 1,254 subjects from 6 global collaborators. Nearly every sample came with metadata listing a de-identified subject ID, COVID-19 status, age in years and sex. Where available, HLA class I and class II types were obtained from metadata supplied by the sample provider rather than from assay-based typing.

TCRbeta CDR3 regions were amplified from genomic DNA by means of the immunoSEQ Assay, a bias-controlled multiplex PCR. The original methods were these. The number of nucleated cells in each sample was estimated by amplification of reference gene primers within the assay. To quantify the absolute abundance of each unique TCRbeta CDR3 rearrangement, sequence reads were collapsed and filtered. Productive Simpson clonality was computed per sample as the square root of Simpson's diversity index over productive rearrangements. The source is immuneACCESS, and TCRdb retained only in-frame sequences with V and J called. Part of the clones is not carried over; for the studies checked, unresolved V genes explain less than half of this, and the remainder is unexplained. That table supplies the V and J calls and clone size; D and trimming were determined from the DNA. The sample table holds under 200,000 clones, of which around four fifths were seen once. About 19% of the sample comes from the top ten.

As encoded in the germline V gene, CDR1 is MDHEN while CDR2 is SYDVKM. Its CDR3 holds 14 amino acids, cysteine through phenylalanine. The only DNA kept is the CDR3, 42 bases in frame from the first base. The junction shows trimming of 7 bases on V and 0 bases on J, plus 10 bases between the germline ends. About this clone: Its antigen remains undetermined. The sample holds no much larger clone one base away, and base qualities are not on file.

Samples from volunteer blood donors who had recovered from COVID-19 were contributed by a second Seattle source. Each collaborating institution followed its own protocols to collect whole blood in K2EDTA tubes. For TCRbeta analysis, collaborators shipped samples as frozen whole blood, isolated PBMCs, or DNA extracted from either of those sample types. The study at large found these results: How much clinical and demographic metadata was included differed by source and by participant, and the metadata was provided uncurated.

This clonotype originated in a woman in her seventies who had recovered from COVID-19. The sequenced sample was peripheral blood. The chain couples TRBV28 to TRBJ2-1; a tentative D match to TRBD1 spans 6 bases. The CDR3 region: CASKKGDSYNEQFF. The sequence in DNA is TGTGCCAGCAAAAAGGGGGACTCCTACAATGAGCAGTTCTTC.